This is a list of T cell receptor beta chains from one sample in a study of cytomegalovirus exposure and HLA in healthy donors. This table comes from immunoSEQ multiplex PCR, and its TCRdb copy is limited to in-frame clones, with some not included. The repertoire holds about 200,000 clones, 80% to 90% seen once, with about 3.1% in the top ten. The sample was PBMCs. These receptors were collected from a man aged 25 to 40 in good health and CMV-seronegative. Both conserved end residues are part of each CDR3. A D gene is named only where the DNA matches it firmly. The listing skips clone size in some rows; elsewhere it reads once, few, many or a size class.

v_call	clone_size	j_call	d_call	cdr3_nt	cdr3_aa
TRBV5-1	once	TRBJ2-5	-	TGCGCCAGCAGCCCGGGGACTTTCACTATAGGGGAGACCCAGTACTTC	CASSPGTFTIGETQYF
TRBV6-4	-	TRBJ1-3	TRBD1	TGTGCCAGCAGTGACCCCCGGGGACAGTCGTCAGGAAACACCATATATTTT	CASSDPRGQSSGNTIYF
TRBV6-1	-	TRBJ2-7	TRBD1	TGTGCCAGCAGTGAGGACAGGGTATCGTCCTACGAGCAGTACTTC	CASSEDRVSSYEQYF
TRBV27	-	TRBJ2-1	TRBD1	TGTGCCAGCAGGGGGACAGGGAGGAATGAGCAGTTCTTC	CASRGTGRNEQFF
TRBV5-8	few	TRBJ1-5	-	TGTGCCAGCAGCGCAGAGGTTGGCGGCAATCAGCCCCAGCATTTT	CASSAEVGGNQPQHF
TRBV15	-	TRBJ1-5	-	TGTGCCACCACCCCGCGCCGCGATCAGCCCCAGCATTTT	CATTPRRDQPQHF
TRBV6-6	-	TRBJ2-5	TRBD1	TGTGCCAGCAGTCGGACAGGGGGCCGAGAGACCCAGTACTTC	CASSRTGGRETQYF
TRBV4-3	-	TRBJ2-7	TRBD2	TGCGCCAGCAGCCAGAGAATTCCGGGACTAGGGGGCTCCTACGAGCAGTACTTC	CASSQRIPGLGGSYEQYF
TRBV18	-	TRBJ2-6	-	TGTGCCAGCTCACCAGTGGGTGGTGGGGCCAGCGTCCTGACTTTC	CASSPVGGGASVLTF
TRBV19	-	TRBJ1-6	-	TGTGCCAGTAGTCCATCCACAATCTCCTATAATTCACCCCTCCACTTT	CASSPSTISYNSPLHF
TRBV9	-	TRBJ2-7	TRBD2	TGTGCCAGCGGCGGGGGGGATGGCTACGAGCAGTACTTC	CASGGGDGYEQYF
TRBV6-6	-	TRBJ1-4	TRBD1	TGTGCCAGCAGTTTCCATCCAGGGGGGCAGGAAAAACTGTTTTTT	CASSFHPGGQEKLFF
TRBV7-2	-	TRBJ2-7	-	TGTGCCAGCAGCCGTACAGGGACGGGGACCTACGAGCAGTACTTC	CASSRTGTGTYEQYF
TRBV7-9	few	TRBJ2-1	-	TGTGCCAGCAGTCGGGACACCTCCTACAATGAGCAGTTCTTC	CASSRDTSYNEQFF
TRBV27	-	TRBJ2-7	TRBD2	TGTGCCAGCAGTTCTGGGACTAGCGGGTACGAGCAGTACTTC	CASSSGTSGYEQYF
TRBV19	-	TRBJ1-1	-	TGTGCCAGTAGTATCCTCGGGGTCCTGAACACTGAAGCTTTCTTT	CASSILGVLNTEAFF
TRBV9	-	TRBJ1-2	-	TGTGCCAGCAGCGTAGATGAGGGTCTCTATGGCTACACCTTC	CASSVDEGLYGYTF
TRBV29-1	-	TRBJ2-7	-	TGCAGCGCTGACGTCCGGGTGGGCTCCTACGAGCAGTACTTC	CSADVRVGSYEQYF
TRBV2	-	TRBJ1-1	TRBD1	TGTGCCAGCAGCCCGGACAGGACGGGAAACACTGAAGCTTTCTTT	CASSPDRTGNTEAFF
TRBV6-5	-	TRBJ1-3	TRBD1	TGTGCCAGCAGTCGGGACAGTCTTAAAAACACCATATATTTT	CASSRDSLKNTIYF
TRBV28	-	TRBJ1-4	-	TGTGCCAGCAGTTTAGACGCAGGGTTGACTAATGAAAAACTGTTTTTT	CASSLDAGLTNEKLFF
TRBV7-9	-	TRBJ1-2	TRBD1	TGTGCCAGCAGCTTAGGTTTCCAGGGGGCAGGTGGCTACACCTTC	CASSLGFQGAGGYTF
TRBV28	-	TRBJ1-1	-	TGTGCCAGCAGTCCCAGACCCGGGGGTTTCATGAACACTGAAGCTTTCTTT	CASSPRPGGFMNTEAFF
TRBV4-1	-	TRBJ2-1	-	TGCGCCAGCAGCCACAGAGGCTCCTACAATGAGCAGTTCTTC	CASSHRGSYNEQFF
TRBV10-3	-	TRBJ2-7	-	TGTGCCATCAGGGGGGGGCAGGTCCAGGGCGAGCAGTACTTC	CAIRGGQVQGEQYF